This paragraph reports one TCR beta chain. The protocol was immunoSEQ multiplex PCR, while the TCRdb copy is restricted to in-frame clones and leaves out a portion. Of 84,000 or so clones in the sample, 75% to 95% were seen once. This record belongs to a study of control samples from healthy donors and cancer patients. V was clipped by 5 bases and J by 1 base; unmatched bases: 11. This CDR3 is built from 17 residues. CDR1 SGHTA and CDR2 FQGNSA come from the germline V gene. This chain joins TRBV7-2 and TRBJ1-3, with 7 bases fitting TRBD1. This clonotype was obtained from a man between 50 and 59 years old in good health. Source material: blood. CDR3 sequence (DNA): TGTGCCAGCAGCCGGCGAGCGAACAGGGGTTCTGGAAACACCATATATTTT. Amino acid sequence: CASSRRANRGSGNTIYF. Variable domain in full (rest from reference TRBV7-2 and TRBJ1-3): GAGVSQSPSNKVTEKGKDVELRCDPISGHTALYWYRQSLGQGLEFLIYFQGNSAPDKSGLPSDRFSAERTGGSVSTLTIQRTQQEDSAVYLCASSRRANRGSGNTIYFGEGSWLTVV.